This T cell receptor (beta chain) is drawn from a study of T cells in Graves' hyperthyroidism and ophthalmopathy. Regarding the study as a whole: Stable hyperthyroidism was told apart from ophthalmopathy by a model built on 13 V-J features.

The CDR3 extends over 12 amino acids. The V gene's germline CDR1 is DFQATT and CDR2 SNEGSKA (reference sequence). Deletions cut 1 base from V and 5 bases from J, with 7 bases between. Amplification of TCR beta CDR3 regions was performed using RNA transcripts as template. In the first-round RT-PCR of the TCR CDR3, the HTBI primer set was used. Each CDR3 protein is one row after TCRdb ran MiXCR on the multiplex PCR reads. Of under 400,000 distinct CDR3 sequences in the sample, 15% to 17% were seen once. It was uncontrolled infection, other autoimmune disease, pregnancy or lactation that excluded patients. Out of over 9 ml of fresh peripheral blood came the PBMCs. This clonotype has ten or more counts. Its antigen is not known.

This rearrangement joins TRBV20-1 to TRBJ2-3; D unclear. The sample comprised blood. This clonotype originated in a woman younger than 30 with Graves' hyperthyroidism that later progressed to Graves' ophthalmopathy. The CDR3 reads CSARVRLDTQYF. The CDR3 DNA reads as TGCAGTGCTAGAGTACGGCTAGATACGCAGTATTTT.